Below, 3 T cell receptor beta chains from the same sample are listed, as sequenced in a study of Ad26.COV2.S vaccination and SARS-CoV-2 variants. Sequenced by immunoSEQ multiplex PCR; TCRdb stores in-frame clones only, minus some. The repertoire holds 330,000 or so clones, with roughly nine tenths as singletons. Treatment specified: some 19 received Ad26.COV2.S at low or high dose, single or two shots; 5 received placebo; per-sample allocation not given. Sampling was performed 63 days after the first vaccine or placebo injection. Sequenced here: peripheral blood, sampled in a trial of Ad26.COV2.S vaccine versus placebo. These receptors all stem from a person between 18 and 65 years old who received the Ad26.COV2.S COVID-19 vaccine or a placebo.

The rearrangement uses TRBV7-9 and TRBJ1-2; D might be TRBD1 (5 bases). V was shortened by 2 bases and J by 4 bases, with 8 bases between the two germline ends. The CDR3 length is 13 residues. Germline values: CDR1 SEHNR, CDR2 FQNEAQ (reference sequence). CDR3 sequence: CASSLPGPYGYTF. The CDR3, as DNA: TGTGCCAGCAGCTTACCAGGGCCCTATGGCTACACCTTC. Variable domain in full (rest from reference TRBV7-9 and TRBJ1-2): DTGVSQNPRHKITKRGQNVTFRCDPISEHNRLYWYRQTLGQGPEFLTYFQNEAQLEKSRLLSDRFSAERPKGSFSTLEIQRTEQGDSAMYLCASSLPGPYGYTFGSGTRLTVV.

This clone was seen a single time. V gene TRBV19 combines with J gene TRBJ1-3; D not resolved. Trimming shortened V by 2 bases and J by 9 bases, and 17 bases separated the two germline ends. Germline CDR1 and CDR2: LNHDA and SQIVND (reference sequence). The CDR3 spans 15 residues. The CDR3 coding sequence is TGTGCCAGTAGTATACCCGGGCGGCCGGTCGGCACCATATATTTT. Translated: CASSIPGRPVGTIYF.

The rearrangement uses TRBV12-3 or TRBV12-4 and TRBJ1-5; D unclear. The V gene lost 6 bases and the J gene lost 2 bases, with 8 bases spanning the gap. The CDR3 is 13 residues long. CDR3 protein: CASRMQGNQPQHF. DNA of the CDR3: TGTGCCAGCAGAATGCAGGGCAATCAGCCCCAGCATTTT.